Reported below is one TCR beta chain. Its specificity is unknown. This sample is part of a study of T cell responses to AZD1222 COVID-19 vaccine. Study in general: Recipients boosted at about 4 weeks or about 12 weeks are pooled. Overall study findings and caveats: Baseline testing showed seropositivity in only 6 or 7 AZD1222 recipients. CD4 TCRs covered the whole spike, strongest at regions 160-218 and 743-854.

The CDR3 consists of 12 residues. The germline gives CDR1 MDHEN, CDR2 SYDVKM. Trimming removed 6 bases from V and 8 bases from J, with 11 bases in between. Clones were sequenced by immunoSEQ multiplex PCR, and TCRdb holds only the in-frame ones, with some missing. The data hold more than 140,000 clones, with about 93% observed a single time. The origin of this receptor is an adult in good health. Sequences were derived from peripheral blood, sampled on day 0 of AZD1222 vaccination. V usage is TRBV28 and J usage is TRBJ2-1, with D unclear. The CDR3 DNA sequence: TGTGCCAGCAGGCTCCAGGCACATGAGCAGTTCTTC. It encodes CASRLQAHEQFF.